This record covers a single T cell receptor beta chain. The antigen remains undetermined. The data belong to a study of CXCR3-negative and CXCR3-positive naive CD8 T cells. The CDR3 is 14 residues long. Germline CDR1 SQVTM, CDR2 ANQGSEA. Researchers prepared the TRB cDNA libraries using 5' RACE with UMI labels. TCRdb re-analyzed the 5' RACE reads; it lists each CDR3 protein once, without DNA. In all, the sample yields roughly 55,000 distinct CDR3 sequences. Triplicates of about 300,000 cells were sorted from each CD8+ T cell subset. Naive CD8+ T lymphocytes were specified as CD45RO-CCR7+CD27+CD95-. Study-level results: CXCR3-expressing naive cells carried TRB CDR3s more hydrophobic than those of CXCR3-negative naive cells. Diversity was high in both naive subsets and much lower in memory cells.

The V and J genes are TRBV29-1 and TRBJ2-6. The sequence was collected from a human donor in good health. Some clones in this sample may be carry-over from other donors' samples. Material for sequencing was naive CXCR3+ CD8+ T cells from blood. The subset: CD45RO-CCR7+CD27+CD95- naive CD8+ T cells expressing CXCR3 (TNR3+). The CDR3 is CSVPEPPGANVLTF.